This T cell receptor (beta chain) was profiled in a study of blood T cell repertoires in COVID-19. The CDR3 covers 18 residues. Germline V gene sequence: CDR1 LNHDA, CDR2 SQIVND (reference sequence). V shed 3 bases and J 5 bases; nucleotides not matched to a gene: 8. Source study methods: Using reference gene primer amplification, nucleated cell counts were estimated. The repertoire was sequenced with immunoSEQ multiplex PCR; TCRdb's copy has only in-frame clones and lacks some. Clone size and V and J calls were adopted from that table, with D and trimming inferred from the DNA. The table shows some 90,000 clones, with around 91% occurring only once.

The sample consisted of peripheral blood. The source is a woman of 80 years or more with active or convalescent COVID-19. The gene calls are TRBV19 and TRBJ2-1; TRBD2 agrees at 15 bases. CDR3 nucleotides: TGTGCCAGTAGTATTTCGGGACTAGCGGGAGGTTCCGACAATGAGCAGTTCTTC. Translating gives CASSISGLAGGSDNEQFF.